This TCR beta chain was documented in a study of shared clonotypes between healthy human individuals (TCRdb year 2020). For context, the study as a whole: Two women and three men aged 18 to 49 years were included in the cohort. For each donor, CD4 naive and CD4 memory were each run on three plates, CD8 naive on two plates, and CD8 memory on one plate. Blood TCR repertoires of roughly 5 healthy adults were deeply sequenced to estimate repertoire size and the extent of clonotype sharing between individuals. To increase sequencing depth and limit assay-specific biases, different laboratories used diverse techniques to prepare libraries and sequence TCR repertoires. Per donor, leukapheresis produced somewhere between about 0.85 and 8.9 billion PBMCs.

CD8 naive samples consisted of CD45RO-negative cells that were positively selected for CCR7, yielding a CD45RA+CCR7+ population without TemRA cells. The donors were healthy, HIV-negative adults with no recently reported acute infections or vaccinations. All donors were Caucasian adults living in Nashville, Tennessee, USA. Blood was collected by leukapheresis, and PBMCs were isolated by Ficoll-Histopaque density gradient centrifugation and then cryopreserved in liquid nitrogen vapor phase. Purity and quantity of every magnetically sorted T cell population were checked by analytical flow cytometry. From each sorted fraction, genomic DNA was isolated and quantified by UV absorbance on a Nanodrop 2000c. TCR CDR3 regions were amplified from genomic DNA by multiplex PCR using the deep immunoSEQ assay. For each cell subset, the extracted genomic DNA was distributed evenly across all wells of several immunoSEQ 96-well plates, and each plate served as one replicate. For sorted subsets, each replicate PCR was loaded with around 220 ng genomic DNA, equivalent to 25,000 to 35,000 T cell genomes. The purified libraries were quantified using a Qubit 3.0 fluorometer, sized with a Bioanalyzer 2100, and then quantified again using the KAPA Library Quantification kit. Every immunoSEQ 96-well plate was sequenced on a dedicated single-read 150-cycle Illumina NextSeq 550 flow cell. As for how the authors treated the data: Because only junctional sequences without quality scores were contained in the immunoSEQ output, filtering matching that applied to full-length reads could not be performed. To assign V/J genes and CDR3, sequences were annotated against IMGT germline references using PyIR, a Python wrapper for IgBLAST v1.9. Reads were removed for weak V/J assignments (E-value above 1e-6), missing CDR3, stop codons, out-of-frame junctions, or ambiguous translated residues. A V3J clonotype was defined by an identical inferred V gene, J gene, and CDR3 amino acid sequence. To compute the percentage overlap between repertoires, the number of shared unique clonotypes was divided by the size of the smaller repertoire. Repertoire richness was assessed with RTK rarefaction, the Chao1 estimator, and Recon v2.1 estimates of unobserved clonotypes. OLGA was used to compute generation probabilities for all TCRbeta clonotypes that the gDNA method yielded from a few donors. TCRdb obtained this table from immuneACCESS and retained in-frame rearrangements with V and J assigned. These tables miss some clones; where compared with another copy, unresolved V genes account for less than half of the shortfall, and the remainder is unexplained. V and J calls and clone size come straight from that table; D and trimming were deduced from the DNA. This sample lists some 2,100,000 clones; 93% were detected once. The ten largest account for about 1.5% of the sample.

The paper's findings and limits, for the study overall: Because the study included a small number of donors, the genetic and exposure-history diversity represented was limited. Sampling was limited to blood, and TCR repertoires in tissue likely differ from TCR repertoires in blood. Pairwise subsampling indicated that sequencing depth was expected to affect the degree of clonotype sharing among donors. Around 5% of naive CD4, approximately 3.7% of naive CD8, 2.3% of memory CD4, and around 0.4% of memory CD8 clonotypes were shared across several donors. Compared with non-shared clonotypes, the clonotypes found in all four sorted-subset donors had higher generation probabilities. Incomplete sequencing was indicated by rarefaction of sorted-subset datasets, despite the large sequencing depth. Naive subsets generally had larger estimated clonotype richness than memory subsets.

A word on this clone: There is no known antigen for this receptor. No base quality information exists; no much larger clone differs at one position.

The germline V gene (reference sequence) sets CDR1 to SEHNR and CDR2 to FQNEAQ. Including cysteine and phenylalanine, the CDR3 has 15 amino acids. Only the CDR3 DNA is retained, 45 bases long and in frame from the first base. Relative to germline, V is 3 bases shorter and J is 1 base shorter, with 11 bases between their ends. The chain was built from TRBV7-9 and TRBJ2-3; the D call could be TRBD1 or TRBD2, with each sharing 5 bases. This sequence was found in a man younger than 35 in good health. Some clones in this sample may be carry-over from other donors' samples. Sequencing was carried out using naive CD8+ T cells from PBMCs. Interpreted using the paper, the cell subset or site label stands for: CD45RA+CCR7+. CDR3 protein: CASSFGTIGTDTQYF. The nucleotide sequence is TGTGCCAGCAGCTTCGGGACGATTGGCACAGATACGCAGTATTTT.